The text below deals with one TCR beta chain. This clone came up once. Its antigen remains undetermined. Base qualities are not provided; no much larger clone lies one nucleotide away. The source of the sample is a study of blood T cell repertoires in COVID-19 (dated by TCRdb to 2020 to 2021). Regarding the complete study: Collaborator samples came from the United States, Italy and Spain and covered acute and convalescent phases of COVID-19. Samples came from the ongoing ImmuneRACE study (first 160 participants) plus 1,254 subjects from 6 global collaborators. HLA class I and class II types, where available, came from metadata supplied by the sample provider rather than from assay-based typing. The prospective study material was composed of cDNA or gDNA derived from T cells, B-cell-depleted T cells, or PBMCs. A de-identified subject ID, COVID-19 status, age in years and sex were almost always included in the sample metadata. The repertoires were made available in a free public database intended to serve as a resource for research on the immune response to SARS-CoV-2. The dataset comprised deeply sampled blood TCRbeta repertoires from subjects exposed to, actively infected with, or recovered from COVID-19. Overall results and qualifications from the work: The quantity of clinical and demographic metadata differed by source and by participant and was supplied without curation.

The collaborating institutions used their own protocols to collect whole blood in K2EDTA tubes. For TCRbeta analysis, collaborators shipped samples as frozen whole blood, isolated PBMCs, or DNA extracted from either of those sample types. From a lookup of the germline V gene, CDR1 and CDR2 are MDHEN and SYDVKM. Measured from the cysteine to the phenylalanine, the CDR3 is 13 residues long. Here the CDR3 DNA is all that survives: 39 bases in frame from base 1. V has 11 bases trimmed and J has 1 base trimmed; junction bases matching no gene number 7. The immunoSEQ Assay, a bias-controlled multiplex PCR, was used to amplify TCRbeta CDR3 regions from genomic DNA. Processing in the source paper ran as follows. Nucleated cell counts per sample were estimated from amplification of reference gene primers within the assay. To quantify the absolute abundance of each unique TCRbeta CDR3 rearrangement, sequence reads were collapsed and filtered. Productive Simpson clonality was computed per sample as the square root of Simpson's diversity index over productive rearrangements. Entries here come from immuneACCESS through TCRdb and include only in-frame sequences with V and J called. Some clones fail to appear in such tables; in the studies checked, an unresolved V gene covers under half of the shortfall, and the cause of the remainder is unknown. Clone size and V and J calls were adopted from that table, with D and trimming inferred from the DNA. The table for this sample lists around 72,000 clones; approximately 88% of them were counted only once. The biggest ten clones account for more than 25% of the sample.

This TCR derives from a man over 45 with acute or convalescent COVID-19. Recombination linked TRBV28 to TRBJ2-7, with 8 bases in between that match TRBD2. The sequenced material came from peripheral blood. The DNA sequence is as follows: TGTGCCCTCCGGGGGGGGGCTTCCTACGAGCAGTACTTC. Its translation is CALRGGASYEQYF.